This T cell receptor (beta chain) was profiled in a study of radiation and T cells in renal cell carcinoma. The time point was: blood 4 weeks post-SBRT, at nephrectomy. Specified treatment: 15 Gy SBRT to primary tumor, nephrectomy 4 weeks later. On this clone itself: Its antigen is not identified.

General study results and limits: Baseline intratumoral clonotype presence is unknown without pretreatment biopsies. From baseline, blood top tumor clonotypes peaked at 2 weeks post-radiation.

The V end lost 0 bases, the J end lost 5 bases, and 8 bases lay between the germline ends. The germline CDR1 and CDR2 sequences are SGDLS and YYNGEE. This CDR3 is built from 13 residues. Produced via immunoSEQ multiplex PCR; TCRdb's table is partial and in-frame only. The sample consists of approximately 170,000 clones, about 85% of them appearing once. V gene TRBV9 combines with J gene TRBJ1-2; the D gene is possibly TRBD1 (5 bases). The sample here was blood, taken from a patient whose treatment included radiotherapy and nephrectomy. The origin of this receptor is a woman aged 45-65 years with renal cell carcinoma. The CDR3 loop reads CASSVGQLYGYTF. The DNA for the CDR3 is TGTGCCAGCAGCGTAGGACAGCTATATGGCTACACCTTC.